Listed below are T cell receptor beta chains from one sample, sequenced in a study of T cells after posttransplantation cyclophosphamide. Measured with immunoSEQ multiplex PCR; TCRdb has only the in-frame clones, and not every one. The data list around 34,000 clones, none observed once; approximately 6.7% falls to the top ten. The sequencing sample was made of PBMCs. These receptors originate from a woman aged 45-65 years in good health and a related stem cell transplant donor. Each CDR3 is given without its conserved first and last residue.

j_call v_call cdr3_aa
TRBJ1-2 TRBV6-4 ASSAGGLNYGYT
TRBJ2-2 TRBV7-3 ASSLSPGLATGELF
TRBJ1-5 TRBV19 ASTYRDRGPPQH
TRBJ2-1 TRBV18 ASSRGTGGWKLGYNEQF
TRBJ2-1 TRBV19 ASSPGLEEGGEQF
TRBJ1-5 TRBV9 ASSEQGAQPQH
TRBJ2-5 TRBV15 ATSRDPREETQY
TRBJ2-2 TRBV9 ASSVGGTGHTGELF
TRBJ2-3 TRBV11-3 ASSSSTDTQY
TRBJ2-7 TRBV18 ASSPGLAGVQEQY
TRBJ2-2 TRBV18 ASSTSGGRMSTGELF
TRBJ2-3 TRBV2 ASSGLAARRDTQY
TRBJ1-4 TRBV5-6 ASSLRHEKLF
TRBJ1-2 TRBV4-2 ASSHQGGDYGYT
TRBJ2-1 TRBV7-3 ASSQGLAATNEQF
TRBJ2-1 TRBV18 ASSPPGGFNEQF
TRBJ1-1 TRBV10-3 ANSRGTTTEAF
TRBJ1-2 TRBV28 ASSLSGGSGYGYT
TRBJ1-2 TRBV12-3/TRBV12-4 ASSLAWGQWVYGYT
TRBJ2-3 TRBV4-2 ASSQGRDRAVRTDTQY
TRBJ2-3 TRBV5-1 ASSQRVVLAGPSTDTQY
TRBJ2-5 TRBV6-2/TRBV6-3 ASSDPGLAGGPSETQY
TRBJ2-5 TRBV6-5 ASSYWQGAEETQY
TRBJ2-5 TRBV14 ASSPDRAQETQY
TRBJ2-5 TRBV25-1 ASSKILGQGEETQY
TRBJ1-5 TRBV15 ATSWGQGIQPQH
TRBJ2-7 TRBV5-4 ASSPKGTVDYEQY
TRBJ1-5 TRBV10-3 AIRTENNQPQH
TRBJ1-5 TRBV7-9 ASSSQGRPQPQH
TRBJ2-6 TRBV18 ASSRGALNSGANVLT
TRBJ2-7 TRBV19 ASSAPGTGASYEQY
TRBJ2-1 TRBV10-1 ASSQGGTYNEQF
TRBJ2-2 TRBV11-2 ASSRTGRVDTGELF
TRBJ2-5 TRBV2 ASTGGSTPQETQY
TRBJ2-7 TRBV12-3/TRBV12-4 ASSETGPLDYEQY
TRBJ2-7 TRBV7-9 ASSPPGGWEQY
TRBJ2-1 TRBV18 ASSPLGSGMGTYNEQF
TRBJ1-3 TRBV11-2 ASSYTGQVISGNTIY
TRBJ2-5 TRBV18 ASSPGQQETQY
TRBJ1-2 TRBV12-5 ASGLVHPGGKYYYGYT
TRBJ2-6 TRBV6-1 ASSDPSAGGPSGANVLT
TRBJ2-7 TRBV5-4 ASSLAGGLTYEQY
TRBJ2-7 TRBV5-8 ASSLGVTRAYEQY
TRBJ1-1 TRBV28 ACRQGAHTEAF
TRBJ2-1 TRBV9 ASSVGQDSSYNEQF
TRBJ2-5 TRBV6-5 ASSYYGLTETQY
TRBJ1-4 TRBV12-3/TRBV12-4 ASNYRGPRVNEKLF
TRBJ2-3 TRBV7-9 ASSLEASTQY
TRBJ2-5 TRBV6-6 ASSGSLVGQGY
TRBJ2-5 TRBV12-3/TRBV12-4 ASSPTGTRRHETQY